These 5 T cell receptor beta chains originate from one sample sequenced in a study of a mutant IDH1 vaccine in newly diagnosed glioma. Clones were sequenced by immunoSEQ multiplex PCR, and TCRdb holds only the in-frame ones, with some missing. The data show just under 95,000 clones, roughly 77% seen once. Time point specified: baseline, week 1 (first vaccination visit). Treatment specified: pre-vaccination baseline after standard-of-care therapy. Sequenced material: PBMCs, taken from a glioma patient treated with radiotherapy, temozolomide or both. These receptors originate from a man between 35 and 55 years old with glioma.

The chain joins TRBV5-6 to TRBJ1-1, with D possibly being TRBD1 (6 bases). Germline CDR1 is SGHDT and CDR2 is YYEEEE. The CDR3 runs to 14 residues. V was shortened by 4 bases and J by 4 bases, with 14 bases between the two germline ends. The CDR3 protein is CASSDVSGATEAFF. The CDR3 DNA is TGTGCCAGCAGCGACGTCTCGGGGGCCACTGAAGCTTTCTTT.

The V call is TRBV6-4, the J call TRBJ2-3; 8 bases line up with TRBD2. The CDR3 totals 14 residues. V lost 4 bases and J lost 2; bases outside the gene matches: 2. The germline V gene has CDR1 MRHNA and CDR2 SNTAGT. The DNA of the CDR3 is TGTGCCAGCAGTGCGGGGGGGGCCACAGATACGCAGTATTTT. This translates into CASSAGGATDTQYF.

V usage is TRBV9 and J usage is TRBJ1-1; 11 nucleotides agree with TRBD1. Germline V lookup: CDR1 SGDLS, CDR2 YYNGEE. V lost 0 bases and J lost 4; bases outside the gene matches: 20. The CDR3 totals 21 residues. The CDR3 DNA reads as TGTGCCAGCAGCGTAGGGTCCCCGGTAGGGACAGGGGGAAGTAGGAGCACTGAAGCTTTCTTT. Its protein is CASSVGSPVGTGGSRSTEAFF.

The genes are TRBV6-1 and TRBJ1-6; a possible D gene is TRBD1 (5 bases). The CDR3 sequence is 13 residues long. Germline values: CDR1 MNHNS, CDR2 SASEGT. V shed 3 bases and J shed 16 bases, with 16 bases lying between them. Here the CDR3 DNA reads TGTGCCAGCAGTGAGATCACCGGGACCCTACTCCACTTT. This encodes CASSEITGTLLHF.

Written as DNA, the CDR3 is TGCGCCAGCAGCCACCTCGGGAGCGGGCTATACAATGAGCAGTTCTTC. It yields the protein CASSHLGSGLYNEQFF. The gene calls are TRBV4-1 and TRBJ2-1, with D maybe TRBD2 (6 bases). V lost 3 bases to trimming and J lost 4 bases, with 16 bases between them. Germline CDR1 reads MGHRA; CDR2 reads YSYEKL. The CDR3 runs to 16 residues.